The 5 T cell receptor beta chains presented below share a single source sample, sequenced in a study of radiation and T cells in renal cell carcinoma. Time point denoted: blood 4 weeks post-SBRT, at nephrectomy. Treatment: 15 Gy SBRT to primary tumor, nephrectomy 4 weeks later. The method was immunoSEQ multiplex PCR; TCRdb's version includes in-frame clones alone and lacks a portion of them. Of tens of thousands of clones listed, around 85% are singletons. The specimen comprised blood, sampled from a patient whose treatment included radiotherapy and nephrectomy. The receptor source for this set is a man aged 55 to 70 with renal cell carcinoma.

This clone turned up a few times. This chain links TRBV29-1 with TRBJ1-1, with D tentatively TRBD1 (6 bases). CDR1 is SQVTM, CDR2 ANQGSEA, per germline. This CDR3 has 12 residues. Trimming pared 5 bases from V and 1 base from J, leaving 8 bases between. DNA of the CDR3: TGCAGCGTTCGGACAGAGAACACTGAAGCTTTCTTT. As protein: CSVRTENTEAFF.

The chain recombines TRBV2 with TRBJ2-1, with 7 bases that match TRBD1. V was pared by 7 bases and J by 10 bases, with 10 bases of the junction left unmatched. Per the germline V gene, CDR1 is SNHLY and CDR2 is FYNNEI. The CDR3 spans 13 residues. CDR3 region: CASTGTELGEQFF. In DNA form, the CDR3 reads TGTGCCAGCACCGGGACAGAGCTTGGGGAGCAGTTCTTC.

The chain uses TRBV7-6 and TRBJ2-3; D possibly corresponds to TRBD2 (6 bases). Germline V gene data show CDR1 as SGHVS and CDR2 as FNYEAQ. The CDR3 length is 16 residues. The V end was cut by 2 bases, the J end by 1 base, with 13 bases between. CDR3 DNA: TGTGCCAGCAGCTTACGTCTAGCGCGGGGCACAGATACGCAGTATTTT. Amino acid sequence: CASSLRLARGTDTQYF.

This clone showed up just once. The chain couples TRBV25-1 to TRBJ2-1; 7 nucleotides match TRBD2. The CDR3 consists of 18 residues. Losses at the gene ends were 3 bases for V and 0 bases for J; bases not matched to a gene: 11. Germline V lookup: CDR1 MGHDK, CDR2 SYGVNS. Here the CDR3 reads CASSDSPGGSSSYNEQFF. The CDR3 DNA reads TGTGCCAGCAGTGATTCCCCCGGGGGGAGTAGCTCCTACAATGAGCAGTTCTTC.

The rearrangement links TRBV2 to TRBJ2-5, with TRBD2 as a possible D gene (5 bases). CDR1 is SNHLY and CDR2 is FYNNEI in the germline V gene. Trimming shortened V by 8 bases and J by 5 bases, and 9 bases separated the two germline ends. This CDR3 is built from 11 residues. CDR3 in amino acids: CASGQRETQYF. CDR3 sequence (DNA): TGTGCCAGCGGGCAGCGGGAGACCCAGTACTTC.